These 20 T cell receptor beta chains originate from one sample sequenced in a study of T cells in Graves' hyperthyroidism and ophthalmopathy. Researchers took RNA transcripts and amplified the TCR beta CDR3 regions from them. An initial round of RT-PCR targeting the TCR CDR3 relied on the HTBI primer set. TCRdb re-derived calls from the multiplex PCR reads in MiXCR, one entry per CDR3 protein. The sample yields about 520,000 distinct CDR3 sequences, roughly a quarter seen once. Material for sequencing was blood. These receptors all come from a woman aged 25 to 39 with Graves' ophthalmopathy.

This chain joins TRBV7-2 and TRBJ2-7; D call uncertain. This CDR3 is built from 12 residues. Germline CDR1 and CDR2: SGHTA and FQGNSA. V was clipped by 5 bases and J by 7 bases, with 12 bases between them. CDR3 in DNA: TGTGCCAGCAGCGATCGGCCCCAGGAGCAGTACTTC. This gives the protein CASSDRPQEQYF.

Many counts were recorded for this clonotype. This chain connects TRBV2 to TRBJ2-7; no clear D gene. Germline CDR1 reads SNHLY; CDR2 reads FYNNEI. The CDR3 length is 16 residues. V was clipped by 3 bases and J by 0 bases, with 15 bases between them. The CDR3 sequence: CASSEARDILSYEQYF. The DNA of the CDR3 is TGTGCCAGCAGTGAGGCCCGCGACATACTCTCCTACGAGCAGTACTTC.

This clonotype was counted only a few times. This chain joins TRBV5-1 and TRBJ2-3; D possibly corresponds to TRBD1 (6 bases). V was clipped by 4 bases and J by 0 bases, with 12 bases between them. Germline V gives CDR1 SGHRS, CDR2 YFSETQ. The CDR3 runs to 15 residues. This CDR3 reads CASSEATGSTDTQYF. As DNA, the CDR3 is TGCGCCAGCAGCGAGGCGACAGGAAGCACAGATACGCAGTATTTT.

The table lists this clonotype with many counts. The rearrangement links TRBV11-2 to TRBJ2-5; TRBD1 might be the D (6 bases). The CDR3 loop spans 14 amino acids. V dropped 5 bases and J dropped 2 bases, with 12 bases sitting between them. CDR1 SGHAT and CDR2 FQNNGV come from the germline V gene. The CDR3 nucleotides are TGTGCCAGCAGCAAACGAGGGGGACAAGAGACCCAGTACTTC. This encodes CASSKRGGQETQYF.

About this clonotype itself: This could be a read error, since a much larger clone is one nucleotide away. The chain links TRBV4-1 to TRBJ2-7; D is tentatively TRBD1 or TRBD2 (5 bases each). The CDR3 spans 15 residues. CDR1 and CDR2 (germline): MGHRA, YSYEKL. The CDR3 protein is CASSQGQQGTYEQCF. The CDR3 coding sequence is TGCGCCAGCAGCCAAGGGCAACAAGGGACCTACGAGCAGTGCTTC.

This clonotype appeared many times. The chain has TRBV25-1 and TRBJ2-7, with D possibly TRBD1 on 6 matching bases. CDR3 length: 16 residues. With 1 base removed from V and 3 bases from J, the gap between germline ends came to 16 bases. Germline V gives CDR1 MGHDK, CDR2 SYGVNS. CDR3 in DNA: TGTGCCAGCAGTGAATCCCACCGACAGGTAAACTACGAGCAGTACTTC. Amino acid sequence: CASSESHRQVNYEQYF.

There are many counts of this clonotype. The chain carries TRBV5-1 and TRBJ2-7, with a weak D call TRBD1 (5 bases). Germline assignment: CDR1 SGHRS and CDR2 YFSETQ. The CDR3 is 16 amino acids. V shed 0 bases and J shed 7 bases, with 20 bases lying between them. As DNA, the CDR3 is TGCGCCAGCAGCTTGGTGCCAGGGTCCCCAACGGAGGAGCAGTACTTC. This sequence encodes CASSLVPGSPTEEQYF.

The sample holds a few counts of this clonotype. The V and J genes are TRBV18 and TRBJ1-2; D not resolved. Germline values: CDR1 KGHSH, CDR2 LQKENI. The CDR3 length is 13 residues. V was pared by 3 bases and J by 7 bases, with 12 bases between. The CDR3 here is CASSPGEAAGYTF. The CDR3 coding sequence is TGTGCCAGCTCACCGGGCGAAGCGGCTGGCTACACCTTC.

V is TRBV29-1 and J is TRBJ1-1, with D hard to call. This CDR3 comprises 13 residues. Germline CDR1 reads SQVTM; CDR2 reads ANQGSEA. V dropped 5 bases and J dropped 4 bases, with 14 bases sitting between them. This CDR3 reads CSVNSGLGTEAFF. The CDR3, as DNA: TGCAGCGTTAATTCCGGGTTGGGCACTGAAGCTTTCTTT.

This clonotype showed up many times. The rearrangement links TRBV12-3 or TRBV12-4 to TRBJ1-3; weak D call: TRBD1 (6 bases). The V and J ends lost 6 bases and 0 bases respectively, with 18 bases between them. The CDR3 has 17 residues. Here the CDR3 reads CASRLSRQAFSGNTIYF. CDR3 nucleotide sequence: TGTGCCAGCAGACTATCGCGACAGGCTTTCTCTGGAAACACCATATATTTT.

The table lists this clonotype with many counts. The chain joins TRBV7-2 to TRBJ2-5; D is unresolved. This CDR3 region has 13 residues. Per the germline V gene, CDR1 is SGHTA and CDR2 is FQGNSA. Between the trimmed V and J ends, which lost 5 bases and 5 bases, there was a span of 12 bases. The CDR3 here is CASSPAGHETQYF. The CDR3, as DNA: TGTGCCAGCAGCCCCGCCGGTCACGAGACCCAGTACTTC. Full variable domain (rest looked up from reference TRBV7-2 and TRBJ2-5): GAGVSQSPSNKVTEKGKDVELRCDPISGHTALYWYRQSLGQGLEFLIYFQGNSAPDKSGLPSDRFSAERTGGSVSTLTIQRTQQEDSAVYLCASSPAGHETQYFGPGTRLLVL.

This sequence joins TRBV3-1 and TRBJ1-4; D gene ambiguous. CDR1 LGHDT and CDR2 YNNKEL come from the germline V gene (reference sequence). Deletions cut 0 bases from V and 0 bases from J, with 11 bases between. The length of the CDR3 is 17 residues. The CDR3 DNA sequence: TGTGCCAGCAGCCAAGAAACGGAGGGATCAACTAATGAAAAACTGTTTTTT. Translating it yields CASSQETEGSTNEKLFF.

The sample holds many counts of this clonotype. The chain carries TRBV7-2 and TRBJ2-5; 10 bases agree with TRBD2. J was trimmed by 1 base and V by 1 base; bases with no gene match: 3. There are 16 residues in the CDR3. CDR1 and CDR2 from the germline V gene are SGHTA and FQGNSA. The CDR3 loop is CASSLVAGGGQETQYF. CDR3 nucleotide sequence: TGTGCCAGCAGCTTAGTAGCGGGGGGCGGCCAAGAGACCCAGTACTTC.

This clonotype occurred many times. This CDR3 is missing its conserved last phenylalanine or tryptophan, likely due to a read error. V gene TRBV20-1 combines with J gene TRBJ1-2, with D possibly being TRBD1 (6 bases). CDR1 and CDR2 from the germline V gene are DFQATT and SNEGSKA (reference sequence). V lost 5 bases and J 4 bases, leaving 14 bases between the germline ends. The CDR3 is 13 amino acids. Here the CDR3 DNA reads TGCAGTGCTGCTCTCGACAGGCGCTATGGCTACACCTCC. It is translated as CSAALDRRYGYTS.

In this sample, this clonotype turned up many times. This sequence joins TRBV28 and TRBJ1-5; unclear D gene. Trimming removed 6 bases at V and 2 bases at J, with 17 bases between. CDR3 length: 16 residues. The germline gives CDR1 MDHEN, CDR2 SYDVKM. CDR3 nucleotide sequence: TGTGCCAGCAGGACTAACAGCGGCGGGGGCAATCAGCCCCAGCATTTT. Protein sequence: CASRTNSGGGNQPQHF.

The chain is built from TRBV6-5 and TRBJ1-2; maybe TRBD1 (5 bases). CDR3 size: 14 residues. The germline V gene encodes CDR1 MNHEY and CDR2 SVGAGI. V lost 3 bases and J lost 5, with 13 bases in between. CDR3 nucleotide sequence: TGTGCCAGCAGTTATACACCGGGACTGTATGGCTACACCTTC. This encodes CASSYTPGLYGYTF.

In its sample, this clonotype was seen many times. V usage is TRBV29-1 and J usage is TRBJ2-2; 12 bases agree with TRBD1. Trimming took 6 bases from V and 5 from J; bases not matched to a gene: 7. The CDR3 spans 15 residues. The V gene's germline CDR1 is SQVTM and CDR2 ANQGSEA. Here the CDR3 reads CSVLGQGAATGELFF. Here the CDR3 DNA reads TGCAGCGTCCTGGGACAGGGGGCCGCGACCGGGGAGCTGTTTTTT.

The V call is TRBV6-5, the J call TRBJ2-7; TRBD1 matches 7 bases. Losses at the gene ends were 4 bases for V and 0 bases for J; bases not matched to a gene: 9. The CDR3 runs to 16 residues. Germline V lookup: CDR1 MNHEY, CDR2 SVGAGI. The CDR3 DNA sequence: TGTGCCAGCAGTTTGAACAGGGGCGAGGTCTCCTACGAGCAGTACTTC. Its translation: CASSLNRGEVSYEQYF.

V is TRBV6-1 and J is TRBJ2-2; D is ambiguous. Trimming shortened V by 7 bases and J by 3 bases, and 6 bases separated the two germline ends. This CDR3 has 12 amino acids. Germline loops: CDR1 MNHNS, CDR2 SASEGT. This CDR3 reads CASKRYTGELFF. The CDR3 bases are TGTGCCAGCAAAAGGTACACCGGGGAGCTGTTTTTT.

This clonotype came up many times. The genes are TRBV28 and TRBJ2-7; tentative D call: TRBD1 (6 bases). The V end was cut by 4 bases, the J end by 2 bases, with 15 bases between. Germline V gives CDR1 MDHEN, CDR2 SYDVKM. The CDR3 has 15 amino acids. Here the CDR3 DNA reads TGTGCCAGCAGTTCCCCGGGACACACGACCTACGAGCAGTACTTC. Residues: CASSSPGHTTYEQYF.